The sequence of this T cell receptor (beta chain) was determined in a study of T cell repertoires in cytomegalovirus infection. Study context: In public TCR beta signatures, there were indications of both CMV infection and matching HLA type. General study points: HLA-C-restricted CMV-specific TCR beta clonotypes prevailed in the ex vivo response.

J lost 0 bases, V lost 0 bases, and 12 bases had no gene match. Germline V CDR1 and CDR2: SGHVS, FQNEAQ. The CDR3 totals 20 residues. From the reads, TCRdb called clonotypes with MiXCR, one entry per CDR3 protein. The sample lists fewer than 350,000 distinct CDR3 sequences; over 7.5% were seen once. Points on this clonotype: The antigen is unknown.

This clonotype was sampled from a human donor in good health (CMV status not recorded). Some clones in this sample may be carry-over from other donors' samples. The chain joins TRBV7-8 to TRBJ2-1; the match to TRBD2 covers 9 bases. Material for sequencing was PBMCs. The chain's CDR3 is CASSLAPMGGGGFSYNEQFF. The CDR3 DNA reads TGTGCCAGCAGCTTAGCCCCCATGGGCGGGGGGGGATTCTCCTACAATGAGCAGTTCTTC.